The clone carrying this T cell receptor (beta chain) was seen many times. The antigen is undetermined. The CDR3 is 21 residues long. Unmatched junction bases numbered 13, after V lost 2 bases and J lost 4 bases. The germline gives CDR1 SGHTA, CDR2 FQGNSA. This entry is derived from a study of T-cell memory formation after mild COVID-19. In the study overall: Clustering of TCRs was largely donor specific. Study-wide points: CD4/CD8 balance characterized clones contracting day 15 to 85, and CD4+ skew characterized later expanders. Cross-reactive memory appears to have joined, as suggested by some responding clones showing up in pre-infection memory.

The 5'RACE method, run with constant-segment primers, produced TCR alpha and TCR beta cDNA libraries (carrying sample barcodes and UMIs). TCRdb called the 5' RACE reads again in MiXCR, with one record for every CDR3 protein. The sample lists about 560,000 distinct CDR3 sequences, 20% to 25% occurring once. The J gene is TRBJ2-6, the V gene TRBV7-2; 14 bases fit TRBD2. The source material was PBMCs or a T cell subset sorted from them (not recorded which). This clonotype originated in an adult woman who had mild COVID-19 (a few samples of this study predate the infection). Cell type and time point are not known. CDR3 DNA: TGTGCCAGCAGCTTATTTTTCCGACTAGCGGGAGGGCCGAGGGGGGCCAACGTCCTGACTTTC. The encoded protein is CASSLFFRLAGGPRGANVLTF.